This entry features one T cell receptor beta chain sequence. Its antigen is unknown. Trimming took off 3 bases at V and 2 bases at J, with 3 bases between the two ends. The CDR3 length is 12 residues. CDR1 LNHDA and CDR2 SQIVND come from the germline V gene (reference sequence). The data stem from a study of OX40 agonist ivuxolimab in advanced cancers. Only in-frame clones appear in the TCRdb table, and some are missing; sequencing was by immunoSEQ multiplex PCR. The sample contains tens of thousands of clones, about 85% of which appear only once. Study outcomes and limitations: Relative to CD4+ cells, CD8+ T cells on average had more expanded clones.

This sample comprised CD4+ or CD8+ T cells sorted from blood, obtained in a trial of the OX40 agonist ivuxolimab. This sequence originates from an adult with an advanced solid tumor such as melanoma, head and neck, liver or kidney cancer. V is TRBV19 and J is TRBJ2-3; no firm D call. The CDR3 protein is CASSIDTDTQYF. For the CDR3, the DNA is TGTGCCAGTAGTATCGACACAGATACGCAGTATTTT.